Following are 16 T cell receptor beta chains from one sample sequenced in a study of blood T cell repertoires in COVID-19. Profiling relied on immunoSEQ multiplex PCR, and the TCRdb table lists in-frame clones only, not all of them. The sample consists of approximately 280,000 clones, approximately 89% of them appearing once. Sequenced: PBMCs or T cells enriched from blood (not recorded which). The source of these receptors is a woman in her fifties or sixties who had recovered from COVID-19.

The chain combines TRBV5-1 with TRBJ2-5; 7 positions agree with TRBD2. This CDR3 has 10 residues. V lost 6 bases to trimming and J lost 13 bases; unmatched junction nucleotides: 6. Looked up from germline, CDR1 is SGHRS and CDR2 is YFSETQ. The CDR3 spells CASIRDYWYF. CDR3 sequence (DNA): TGCGCCAGCATCCGGGACTATTGGTACTTC.

This clone came up many times. The chain combines TRBV3-1 (or the pseudogene TRBV3-2) with TRBJ1-3; D gene ambiguous. The germline CDR1 and CDR2 sequences are LGHDT and YNNKEL (reference sequence). This CDR3 is built from 17 residues. The germline V and J ends were trimmed by 1 base and 0 bases, with 13 bases remaining between them. The CDR3 reads CASSQVPGRGSGNTIYF. CDR3 sequence (DNA): TGTGCCAGCAGCCAAGTCCCAGGCCGGGGCTCTGGAAACACCATATATTTT.

The chain employs TRBV7-2 and TRBJ1-3; D remains ambiguous. Between the trimmed V and J ends, which lost 2 bases and 0 bases, there was a span of 11 bases. CDR3 length equals 16 residues. Germline V gene sequence: CDR1 SGHTA, CDR2 FQGNSA. The CDR3 bases are TGTGCCAGCAGCTTACGGCCCCGGGGCTCTGGAAACACCATATATTTT. Translation gives CASSLRPRGSGNTIYF.

This chain uses TRBV5-1 with TRBJ2-5, with 8 bases aligning to TRBD1. With 3 bases clipped from V and 5 bases from J, the junction kept 6 bases outside the gene matches. The CDR3 runs 14 residues. The V gene's germline CDR1 is SGHRS and CDR2 YFSETQ. The CDR3 bases are TGCGCCAGCAGCTCGACAGGGGCGGCGGAGACCCAGTACTTC. Amino acids: CASSSTGAAETQYF.

V gene TRBV4-1 combines with J gene TRBJ2-3; TRBD1 matches at 12 bases. The CDR3 is 18 amino acids. Trimming at V came to 1 base and at J to 4 bases, leaving 9 bases not matched to a gene. The V gene's germline CDR1 is MGHRA and CDR2 YSYEKL. For the CDR3, the DNA is TGCGCCAGCAGCCAAGTTCCGGGACAGGGGGCGTTTTCAGATACGCAGTATTTT. Its protein is CASSQVPGQGAFSDTQYF.

This chain links TRBV30 with TRBJ2-1; 11 nucleotides match TRBD1. Germline lookup yields CDR1 GTSNPN and CDR2 SVGIG (reference sequence). With 1 base clipped from V and 6 bases from J, the junction kept 11 bases outside the gene matches. The CDR3 is 17 amino acids. The CDR3 loop reads CAWSGGSGTGGINEQFF. CDR3 sequence (DNA): TGTGCCTGGAGTGGGGGCTCCGGGACAGGGGGTATCAATGAGCAGTTCTTC. The variable domain in full, completed from reference TRBV30 and TRBJ2-1, reads SQTIHQWPATLVQPVGSPLSLECTVEGTSNPNLYWYRQAAGRGLQLLFYSVGIGQISSEVPQNLSASRPQDRQFILSSKKLLLSDSGFYLCAWSGGSGTGGINEQFFGPGTRLTVL.

The gene calls are TRBV29-1 and TRBJ1-3; tentative D call: TRBD1 (5 bases). The CDR3 covers 17 residues. V gave up 8 bases and J gave up 5 bases, with 28 bases separating them. Germline CDR1 reads SQVTM; CDR2 reads ANQGSEA. CDR3 sequence: CSPQPGRSGRHRNTIYF. The CDR3 DNA sequence: TGCAGCCCACAACCGGGACGCAGCGGGAGACATAGAAACACCATATATTTT.

The chain combines TRBV21-1 with TRBJ1-5. TRBV21-1 is a recognized pseudogene. The CDR3 is 13 amino acids. This CDR3 is CASRGGIYQPQHF. The CDR3, as DNA: TGTGCCAGCAGGGGGGGGATCTATCAGCCCCAGCATTTT.

The chain carries TRBV4-2 and TRBJ1-4, with 7 bases aligning to TRBD1. This CDR3 is 15 amino acids long. After removal of 4 bases from V and 4 bases from J, the junction contained 6 bases not matched to a gene. Germline V gene lookup returns CDR1 LGHNA and CDR2 YNFKEQ. The CDR3 region is CASSRGTVFNEKLFF. The CDR3 DNA sequence: TGTGCCAGCAGCCGGGGGACAGTCTTTAATGAAAAACTGTTTTTT.

This clone was seen only a few times. This chain links TRBV21-1 with TRBJ2-1; TRBD2 was called by the table and not checked on the DNA. TRBV21-1 is described as a pseudogene. The CDR3 has 20 amino acids. The CDR3 spells CASSKGLAGGMRTRYNEQFF. The CDR3 DNA follows: TGTGCCAGCAGCAAAGGGCTAGCGGGAGGGATGAGAACTAGATACAATGAGCAGTTCTTC.

The chain is built from TRBV27 and TRBJ2-3; D perhaps matches TRBD2 (5 bases). Germline CDR1 is MNHEY and CDR2 is SMNVEV (reference sequence). Trimming cost V 7 bases and J 2 bases, with 16 bases left between them. This CDR3 is 15 amino acids long. CDR3 in amino acids: CASKKEARFTDTQYF. CDR3 coding DNA: TGTGCCAGCAAAAAGGAGGCCAGATTCACAGATACGCAGTATTTT.

The V call is TRBV6-5, the J call TRBJ1-1; D is possibly TRBD1 (6 bases). This CDR3 is 15 amino acids long. The V gene lost 1 base and the J gene lost 1 base, with 10 bases spanning the gap. Germline lookup yields CDR1 MNHEY and CDR2 SVGAGI. For the CDR3, the DNA is TGTGCCAGCAGTTACTGGGCAGGGGCGAACACTGAAGCTTTCTTT. Protein sequence: CASSYWAGANTEAFF.

In DNA, the CDR3 is TGTGCCAGCAGCGTATACAGGGAATTATCGGATGGCTACACCTTC. Protein sequence: CASSVYRELSDGYTF. V usage is TRBV13 and J usage is TRBJ1-2; tentative D call: TRBD1 (6 bases). V shed 5 bases and J shed 6 bases, with 19 bases lying between them. In germline, CDR1 is PRHDT, CDR2 FYEKMQ (reference sequence). CDR3 size: 15 residues.

The J gene is TRBJ2-2, the V gene TRBV9; D gene ambiguous. Looked up from germline, CDR1 is SGDLS and CDR2 is YYNGEE. The CDR3 has 15 residues. V gave up 0 bases and J gave up 5 bases, with 11 bases separating them. This CDR3 is CASSVEFSYTGELFF. Written as DNA, the CDR3 is TGTGCCAGCAGCGTAGAGTTTAGCTATACCGGGGAGCTGTTTTTT.

The chain recombines TRBV24-1 with TRBJ2-5; 7 bases fit TRBD1. Trimming at V came to 9 bases and at J to 4 bases, leaving 7 bases not matched to a gene. The CDR3 sequence is 13 residues long. The germline CDR1 and CDR2 sequences are KGHDR and SFDVKD. The CDR3 nucleotides are TGTGCCACCGCACCCGGGACAGTAGAGACCCAGTACTTC. Protein product: CATAPGTVETQYF.

The V and J genes are TRBV4-1 and TRBJ1-2, with 8 bases that match TRBD1. Germline values: CDR1 MGHRA, CDR2 YSYEKL. Trimming cost V 0 bases and J 4 bases; bases outside gene matches: 7. This CDR3 has 16 amino acids. CDR3 loop: CASSQDPQGAAYGYTF. The CDR3 nucleotides read TGCGCCAGCAGCCAAGATCCCCAGGGGGCTGCCTATGGCTACACCTTC.